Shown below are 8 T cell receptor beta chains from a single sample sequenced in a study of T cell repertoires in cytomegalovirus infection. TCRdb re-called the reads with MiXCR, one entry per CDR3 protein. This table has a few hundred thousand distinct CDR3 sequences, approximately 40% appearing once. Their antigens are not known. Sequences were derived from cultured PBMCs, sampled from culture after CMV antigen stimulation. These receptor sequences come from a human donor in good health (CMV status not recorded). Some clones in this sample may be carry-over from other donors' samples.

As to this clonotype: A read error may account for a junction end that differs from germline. CDR3: CASSESGGPDF. DNA of the CDR3: TGTGCCAGCAGTGAATCGGGGGGCCCTGATTTC. This sequence joins TRBV2 and TRBJ2-1; D perhaps matches TRBD2 (7 bases). CDR3 size: 11 residues. The germline V gene has CDR1 SNHLY and CDR2 FYNNEI.

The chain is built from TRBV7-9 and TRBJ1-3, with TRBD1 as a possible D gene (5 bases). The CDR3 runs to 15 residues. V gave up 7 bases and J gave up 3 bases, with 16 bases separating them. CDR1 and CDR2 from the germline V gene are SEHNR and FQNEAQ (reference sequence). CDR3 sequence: CASKTNRDVGNTIYF. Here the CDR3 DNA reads TGTGCCAGCAAAACCAACCGGGACGTTGGAAACACCATATATTTT. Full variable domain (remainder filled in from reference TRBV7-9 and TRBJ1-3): DTGVSQNPRHKITKRGQNVTFRCDPISEHNRLYWYRQTLGQGPEFLTYFQNEAQLEKSRLLSDRFSAERPKGSFSTLEIQRTEQGDSAMYLCASKTNRDVGNTIYFGEGSWLTVV.

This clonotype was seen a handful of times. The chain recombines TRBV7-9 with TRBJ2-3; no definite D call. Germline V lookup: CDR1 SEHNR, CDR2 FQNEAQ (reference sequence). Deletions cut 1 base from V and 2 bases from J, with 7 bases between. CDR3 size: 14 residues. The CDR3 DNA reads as TGTGCCAGCAGCTTAGGGATTACCACAGATACGCAGTATTTT. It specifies CASSLGITTDTQYF.

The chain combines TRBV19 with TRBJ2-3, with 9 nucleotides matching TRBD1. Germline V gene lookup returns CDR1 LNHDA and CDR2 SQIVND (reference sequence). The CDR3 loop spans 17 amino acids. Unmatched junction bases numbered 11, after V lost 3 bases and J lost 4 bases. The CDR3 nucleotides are TGTGCCAGTAGTATCGGAGAGGGGACAGGGTGGTCAGATACGCAGTATTTT. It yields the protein CASSIGEGTGWSDTQYF.

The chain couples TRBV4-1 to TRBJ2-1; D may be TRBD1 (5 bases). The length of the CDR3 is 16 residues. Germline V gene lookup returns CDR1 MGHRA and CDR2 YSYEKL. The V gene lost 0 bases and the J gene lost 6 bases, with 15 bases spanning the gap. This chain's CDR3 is CASSQDVGAPFNEQFF. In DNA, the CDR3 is TGCGCCAGCAGCCAAGATGTTGGGGCTCCCTTCAATGAGCAGTTCTTC.

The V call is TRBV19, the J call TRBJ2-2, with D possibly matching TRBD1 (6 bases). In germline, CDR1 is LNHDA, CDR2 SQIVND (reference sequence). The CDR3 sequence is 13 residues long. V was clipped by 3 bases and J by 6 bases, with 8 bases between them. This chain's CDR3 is CASSIEGAGELFF. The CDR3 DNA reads TGTGCCAGTAGTATTGAGGGGGCCGGGGAGCTGTTTTTT.

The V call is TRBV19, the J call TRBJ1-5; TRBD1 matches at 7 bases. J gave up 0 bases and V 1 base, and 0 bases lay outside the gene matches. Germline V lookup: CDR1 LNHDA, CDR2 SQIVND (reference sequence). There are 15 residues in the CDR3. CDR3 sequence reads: CASSIGDSSNQPQHF. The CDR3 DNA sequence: TGTGCCAGTAGTATAGGGGACAGTAGCAATCAGCCCCAGCATTTT.

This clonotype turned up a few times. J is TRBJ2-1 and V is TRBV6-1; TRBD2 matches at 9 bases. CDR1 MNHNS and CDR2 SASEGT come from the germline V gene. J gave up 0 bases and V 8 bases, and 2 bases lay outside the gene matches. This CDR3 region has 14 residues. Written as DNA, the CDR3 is TGTGCCAGCTTTAGCGGGAGCTCCTACAATGAGCAGTTCTTC. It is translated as CASFSGSSYNEQFF.